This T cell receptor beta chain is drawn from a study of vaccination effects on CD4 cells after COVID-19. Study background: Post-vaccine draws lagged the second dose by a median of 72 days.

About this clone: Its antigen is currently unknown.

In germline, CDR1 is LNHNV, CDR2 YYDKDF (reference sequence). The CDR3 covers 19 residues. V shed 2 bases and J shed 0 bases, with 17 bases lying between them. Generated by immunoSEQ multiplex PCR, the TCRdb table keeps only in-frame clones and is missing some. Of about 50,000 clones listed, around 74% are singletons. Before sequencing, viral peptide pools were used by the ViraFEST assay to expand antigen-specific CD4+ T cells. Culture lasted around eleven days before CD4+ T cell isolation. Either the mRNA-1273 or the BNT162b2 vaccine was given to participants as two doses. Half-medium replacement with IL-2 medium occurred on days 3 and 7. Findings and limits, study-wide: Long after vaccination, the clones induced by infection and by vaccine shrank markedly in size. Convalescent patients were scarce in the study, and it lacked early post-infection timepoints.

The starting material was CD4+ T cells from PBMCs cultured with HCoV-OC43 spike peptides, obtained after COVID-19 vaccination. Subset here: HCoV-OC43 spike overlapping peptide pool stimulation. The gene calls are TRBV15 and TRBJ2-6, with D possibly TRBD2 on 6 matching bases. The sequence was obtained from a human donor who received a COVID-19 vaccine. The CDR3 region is CATSRPPGSGLSGANVLTF. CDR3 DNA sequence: TGTGCCACCAGCAGACCTCCCGGGAGCGGACTCTCTGGGGCCAACGTCCTGACTTTC.